These T cell receptor beta chains were read from a single sample in a study of blood T cells in healthy people across ages. TCRdb reprocessed the 5' RACE reads with MiXCR, giving one entry per CDR3 protein. The data hold about 1.4 million distinct CDR3 sequences, with around 59% observed a single time. Source material: blood. These receptors originate from a man between 18 and 29 years old in good health. Both conserved end residues are part of each CDR3. The size entry is marked missing in some rows and otherwise reads once, few, many or a size class.

v_gene,j_gene,abundance,CDR3aa
TRBV29-1,TRBJ2-1,many,CSVGRSGDEQFF
TRBV4-1,TRBJ2-7,once,CASSLAGQGRYEQYF
TRBV7-6,TRBJ2-3,.,CASSVEVEPRTQYF
TRBV2,TRBJ2-7,.,CASRNFGGGWSEQYF
TRBV7-9,TRBJ2-5,.,CASSLGVSGRAKHQETQYF
TRBV28,TRBJ1-4,.,CASSVFRGHSEKLFF
TRBV6-6,TRBJ2-1,.,CASSTRDRGLSYNEQFF
TRBV7-2,TRBJ2-7,.,CASSLVGGDISYEQYF
TRBV20-1,TRBJ2-3,.,CSASISGQRDWGTDTQYF
TRBV11-2,TRBJ1-2,.,CASSIPSDLVDGYTF
TRBV11-2,TRBJ2-1,.,CASSSVWTGGNEQFF
TRBV27,TRBJ2-5,.,CASTMGETQYF
TRBV7-9,TRBJ2-7,.,CASSLTGRTYEQYF
TRBV10-3,TRBJ2-5,many,CASSSGTSGETQYF
TRBV27,.,.,CASGPSPGIYEQYF
TRBV3-1,TRBJ1-2,.,CASSQAPGRGYTF
TRBV7-6,TRBJ2-3,once,CASSLGFGLAGGEGTDTQYF
TRBV5-1,TRBJ2-5,.,CASSLDGKQETQYF
TRBV2,TRBJ2-3,.,CASRGLAGGVDTQYF
TRBV29-1,TRBJ2-7,.,CSVGAGISYEQYF
TRBV5-8,TRBJ2-1,.,CASSIRDEQFF
TRBV30,TRBJ2-7,once,CAWSTGTGKDEQYF
TRBV3-1,TRBJ1-2,.,CASSQDPGYGYTF
TRBV28,TRBJ2-5,.,CASTGGHQETQYF
TRBV7-8,TRBJ2-5,.,CASSLARLLRGGQETQYF
TRBV2,.,.,CASLSGAQETQYF
TRBV20-1,TRBJ2-3,.,CSARPLGTDTQYF
TRBV6-1,TRBJ1-2,few,CASSEASAANYGYTF
TRBV20-1,TRBJ2-1,.,CSAREEPNSNNEQFF
TRBV10-2,TRBJ2-1,.,CANSEGKGSSYNEQFF
TRBV5-1,TRBJ1-1,.,CASRKDLNTEAFF
TRBV7-2,TRBJ2-4,.,CASSILGLANEYF
TRBV2,TRBJ2-7,few,CASSQRQGTEYEQYF
TRBV4-1,TRBJ2-1,few,CASSQERINEQFF
TRBV6-6,TRBJ2-1,few,CASSYQKGNEQFF
TRBV20-1,TRBJ2-7,.,CSAQRQTYKQYF
TRBV9,TRBJ1-6,.,CASSGPGTGNSPLHF
TRBV3-1,TRBJ1-6,.,CASSQEYSRWNSPLHF
TRBV11-2,TRBJ2-1,.,CASSLDWTANEQFF
TRBV7-2,TRBJ1-1,few,CASSPEGIPYTEAFF
TRBV4-2,TRBJ2-5,few,CASSQQTGTWTIQETQYF
TRBV10-3,TRBJ2-3,few,CAISDLAGVTDTQYF
TRBV7-9,TRBJ2-1,.,CASPLAPTGTSYNEQFF
TRBV18,TRBJ1-4,.,CASSPQRRNEKLFF
TRBV7-2,TRBJ2-5,.,CASSFHPGISDQETQYF
TRBV7-2,TRBJ2-3,.,CASSLEIEDTQYF
TRBV7-9,TRBJ2-2,.,CASQLSHGRGTGELFF
TRBV12-3/TRBV12-4,TRBJ2-1,.,CASRQQGTYNEQFF
TRBV7-2,TRBJ2-2,.,CASSLDRKLTGELFF
TRBV7-9,TRBJ2-3,.,CASSRRGLATDTQYF
TRBV29-1,TRBJ1-2,few,CSVDLALSNYGYTF
TRBV5-4,TRBJ2-5,.,CASSLAGQGTGKTQYF
TRBV5-1,TRBJ2-7,few,CASARGQVGYEQYF